A single sample is the source of the 28 T cell receptor beta chains below, sequenced in a study of technical replicates of blood from a handful of donors. Profiled with immunoSEQ multiplex PCR; TCRdb holds only in-frame clones, not every one. Of 55,000 to 65,000 clones listed, 80% to 90% were seen once; the top ten hold around 5%. The sample consisted of PBMCs. The origin of the receptors is a human donor in good health. Some clones in this sample may be carry-over from other donors' samples.

In this sample, this clone turned up a few times. The chain employs TRBV6-5 and TRBJ2-1; D perhaps matches TRBD2 (5 bases). Germline assignment: CDR1 MNHEY and CDR2 SVGAGI. V lost 1 base, J lost 5 bases, and 9 bases lay in between. The CDR3 has 14 amino acids. The CDR3 is CASSYLLDDNEQFF. DNA of the CDR3: TGTGCCAGCAGTTACTTACTAGATGACAATGAGCAGTTCTTC.

This sequence joins TRBV11-2 and TRBJ2-7; D may be TRBD1 (8 bases). Per the germline V gene, CDR1 is SGHAT and CDR2 is FQNNGV. V was shortened by 2 bases and J by 4 bases, with 12 bases between the two germline ends. This CDR3 contains 14 residues. The CDR3 here is CASSLTGGVYEQYF. The CDR3 DNA sequence: TGTGCCAGCAGCTTAACAGGGGGGGTTTACGAGCAGTACTTC.

V gene TRBV11-1 combines with J gene TRBJ2-3; the D is unclear. Trimming removed 3 bases at V and 0 bases at J, with 4 bases between. In germline, CDR1 is SGHAT, CDR2 FQDESV (reference sequence). This CDR3 spans 13 amino acids. In DNA form, the CDR3 reads TGTGCCAGCAGCTTTCCTAGCACAGATACGCAGTATTTT. Translated: CASSFPSTDTQYF.

This chain joins TRBV6-5 and TRBJ1-1; TRBD1 agrees at 7 bases. Germline V gives CDR1 MNHEY, CDR2 SVGAGI. The CDR3 spans 13 residues. V lost 6 bases and J lost 3; bases outside the gene matches: 4. CDR3 sequence reads: CASRRGLYTEAFF. The DNA for the CDR3 is TGTGCCAGCAGGAGGGGGCTGTACACTGAAGCTTTCTTT.

The chain recombines TRBV21-1 with TRBJ2-1; TRBD1 is the table's D call and was not checked against the DNA. TRBV21-1 is a listed pseudogene. CDR3 length: 17 residues. The CDR3 is CASSKYRQRSSYNEQFF. The DNA for the CDR3 is TGTGCCAGCAGCAAATATCGACAGCGCAGCTCCTACAATGAGCAGTTCTTC.

This chain uses TRBV4-3 with TRBJ2-3; 9 bases agree with TRBD2. V lost 1 base and J lost 5; bases outside the gene matches: 1. This CDR3 comprises 14 residues. Germline loops: CDR1 LGHNA, CDR2 YSLEER. CDR3 in amino acids: CASSQGRGGDTQYF. The CDR3 region has the DNA TGCGCCAGCAGCCAAGGGCGGGGGGGAGATACGCAGTATTTT.

The rearrangement uses TRBV19 and TRBJ1-1, with TRBD1 as a possible D gene (6 bases). The CDR3 extends over 12 amino acids. V lost 7 bases and J lost 6, with 12 bases in between. CDR1 is LNHDA and CDR2 is SQIVND in the germline V gene (reference sequence). In DNA form, the CDR3 reads TGTGCCAGTAACCCCCCAGGGGCTGAAGCTTTCTTT. It codes for CASNPPGAEAFF.

The chain couples TRBV7-9 to TRBJ2-5; 10 bases fit TRBD1. CDR1 and CDR2 (germline): SEHNR, FQNEAQ (reference sequence). The V gene end was trimmed by 10 bases and the J gene end by 5 bases; junction bases not matched to a gene: 19. This CDR3 has 17 amino acids. The CDR3 DNA sequence: TGTGCCATCCCGACCGGGTCCGGGACAGGGGTCGGGGAGACCCAGTACTTC. Its translation is CAIPTGSGTGVGETQYF.

V is TRBV27 and J is TRBJ2-5; D unclear. V lost 3 bases, J lost 9 bases, and 14 bases lay in between. Germline V gene data show CDR1 as MNHEY and CDR2 as SMNVEV (reference sequence). The CDR3 totals 13 residues. The CDR3 is CASSLLVGLAQYF. The CDR3 nucleotides are TGTGCCAGCAGTTTGTTGGTGGGCTTGGCCCAGTACTTC.

V gene TRBV29-1 combines with J gene TRBJ2-5, with 7 positions matching TRBD1. Germline trimming cut 7 bases from V and 4 bases from J; bases unmatched to any gene: 3. The CDR3 is 11 residues long. The germline V gene encodes CDR1 SQVTM and CDR2 ANQGSEA. The CDR3 DNA sequence: TGCAGCGGGCGACAGGGAGAGACCCAGTACTTC. Translating gives CSGRQGETQYF. Drawing the rest from reference TRBV29-1 and TRBJ2-5, the complete variable domain is SAVISQKPSRDICQRGTSLTIQCQVDSQVTMMFWYRQQPGQSLTLIATANQGSEATYESGFVIDKFPISRPNLTFSTLTVSNMSPEDSSIYLCSGRQGETQYFGPGTRLLVL.

The J gene is TRBJ2-7, the V gene TRBV25-1; weak D call: TRBD2 (5 bases). V shed 3 bases and J shed 7 bases, with 22 bases lying between them. Looked up from germline, CDR1 is MGHDK and CDR2 is SYGVNS. There are 16 residues in the CDR3. The CDR3: CASSDQRRGGGEEQYF. Here the CDR3 DNA reads TGTGCCAGCAGTGATCAACGACGAGGAGGTGGAGAGGAGCAGTACTTC.

V and J are TRBV7-2 and TRBJ2-3; D not resolved. Germline assignment: CDR1 SGHTA and CDR2 FQGNSA. The CDR3 covers 14 residues. Trimming cost V 5 bases and J 1 base, with 10 bases left between them. The CDR3 DNA reads as TGTGCCAGCAGCCTCTCCAGCGGCACAGATACGCAGTATTTT. Residues: CASSLSSGTDTQYF.

This chain uses TRBV4-1 with TRBJ1-1; 8 bases match TRBD1. With 1 base clipped from V and 0 bases from J, the junction kept 1 base outside the gene matches. Germline CDR1 MGHRA, CDR2 YSYEKL. The CDR3 length is 15 residues. The DNA for the CDR3 is TGCGCCAGCAGCCAAGGGACAGGGATGAACACTGAAGCTTTCTTT. Translated, it gives CASSQGTGMNTEAFF.

J is TRBJ2-7 and V is TRBV7-9, with TRBD1 as a possible D gene (5 bases). Germline CDR1 and CDR2: SEHNR and FQNEAQ (reference sequence). Trimming left V 5 bases short and J 5 bases short, with 16 bases between. CDR3 length: 14 amino acids. In DNA, the CDR3 is TGTGCCAGCAGCCCCCGAACCTCCAGGGACGAGCAGTACTTC. Amino acids: CASSPRTSRDEQYF.

The chain employs TRBV5-1 and TRBJ2-3; TRBD2 might be the D (5 bases). V lost 2 bases and J 5 bases, leaving 15 bases between the germline ends. CDR3 length: 15 amino acids. Germline assignment: CDR1 SGHRS and CDR2 YFSETQ. CDR3 DNA sequence: TGCGCCAGCAGCTTTAGCTTGGGGAGAAGAGATACGCAGTATTTT. Residues: CASSFSLGRRDTQYF.

The chain combines TRBV10-3 with TRBJ2-2; D might be TRBD2 (6 bases). V lost 0 bases, J lost 5 bases, and 7 bases lay in between. Per the germline V gene, CDR1 is ENHRY and CDR2 is SYGVKD. The CDR3 runs 14 residues. The CDR3 reads CAISESSGTGELFF. The CDR3 DNA follows: TGTGCCATCAGTGAGTCGAGCGGGACCGGGGAGCTGTTTTTT.

This sequence joins TRBV2 and TRBJ2-5; TRBD2 agrees at 13 bases. V lost 3 bases, J lost 5 bases, and 15 bases stayed unmatched. The CDR3 sequence is 19 residues long. Germline lookup yields CDR1 SNHLY and CDR2 FYNNEI. CDR3 bases: TGTGCCAGCAGTGATGGGAAACTAGCGGGGGGGACCTCCTGGGAGACCCAGTACTTC. Residues: CASSDGKLAGGTSWETQYF.

The J gene is TRBJ1-4, the V gene TRBV15; 9 positions match TRBD1. The CDR3 extends over 14 amino acids. The germline V gene has CDR1 LNHNV and CDR2 YYDKDF (reference sequence). V shed 5 bases, J shed 8 bases, and the junction held 6 bases outside the gene matches. The chain's CDR3 is CATSSGGTGEKLFF. CDR3 bases: TGTGCCACCAGCTCCGGAGGGACAGGGGAAAAACTGTTTTTT.

J is TRBJ2-5 and V is TRBV5-1, with 14 bases lining up with TRBD2. Per the germline V gene, CDR1 is SGHRS and CDR2 is YFSETQ. Trimming took 2 bases from V and 1 from J; bases not matched to a gene: 4. The CDR3 is made up of 17 amino acids. The CDR3 coding sequence is TGCGCCAGCAGCTTAGGACTAGCGGGAGGAGGCCAAGAGACCCAGTACTTC. Its protein product is CASSLGLAGGGQETQYF.

The genes are TRBV7-2 and TRBJ2-5, with 13 bases lining up with TRBD2. The ends lost 6 bases at V and 4 bases at J; junction bases unmatched: 8. The CDR3 consists of 16 residues. Germline loops: CDR1 SGHTA, CDR2 FQGNSA. The CDR3 loop reads CASRRTSGGPGETQYF. CDR3 in DNA: TGTGCCAGCAGGAGGACTAGCGGGGGCCCCGGAGAGACCCAGTACTTC.

CDR3 sequence reads: CASSLLTGGQTQYF. CDR3 nucleotide sequence: TGTGCCAGCAGCTTATTAACAGGGGGCCAGACCCAGTACTTC. This chain joins TRBV7-9 and TRBJ2-5, with TRBD1 identical over 9 bases. Germline assignment: CDR1 SEHNR and CDR2 FQNEAQ (reference sequence). The CDR3 contains 14 residues. V lost 2 bases, J lost 6 bases, and 4 bases stayed unmatched.

DNA of the CDR3: TGTGCCAGCAGCCTATCCGGGACTAGACTTAATGAGCAGTTCTTC. It is translated as CASSLSGTRLNEQFF. This chain links TRBV5-5 with TRBJ2-1; 8 nucleotides agree with TRBD2. The CDR3 spans 15 residues. Germline V lookup: CDR1 SGHKS, CDR2 YYEKEE (reference sequence). The V gene end was trimmed by 4 bases and the J gene end by 7 bases; junction bases not matched to a gene: 10.

This clone has a single count. The rearrangement joins TRBV2 to TRBJ2-7, with TRBD2 matching over 7 bases. The CDR3 covers 13 residues. CDR1 SNHLY and CDR2 FYNNEI come from the germline V gene. Losses at the gene ends were 6 bases for V and 4 bases for J; bases not matched to a gene: 6. The CDR3, as DNA: TGTGCCAGCAGCCAAGCGGGACGGTACGAGCAGTACTTC. It encodes CASSQAGRYEQYF.

The chain couples TRBV7-9 to TRBJ2-1, with TRBD2 as a possible D gene (6 bases). Trimming pared 5 bases from V and 5 bases from J, leaving 16 bases between. Per germline, CDR1 SEHNR and CDR2 FQNEAQ (reference sequence). The CDR3 is 15 residues long. The CDR3 DNA reads as TGTGCCAGCAGCCCGGGACTGCCCCGGGACAATGAGCAGTTCTTC. This gives the protein CASSPGLPRDNEQFF.

This clone has a single count. The V and J genes are TRBV30 and TRBJ2-7; D not certain. Trimming pared 3 bases from V and 3 bases from J, leaving 9 bases between. This CDR3 has 12 residues. Per the germline V gene, CDR1 is GTSNPN and CDR2 is SVGIG (reference sequence). The CDR3: CAWRSENYEQYF. The CDR3 coding sequence is TGTGCCTGGAGATCAGAAAACTACGAGCAGTACTTC.

This clone was seen once. The chain is built from TRBV7-2 and TRBJ2-3; 9 nucleotides agree with TRBD2. The germline gives CDR1 SGHTA, CDR2 FQGNSA. This CDR3 comprises 16 residues. Germline trimming cut 5 bases from V and 6 bases from J; bases unmatched to any gene: 12. The CDR3 here is CASSPSSGGRGDTQYF. In DNA, the CDR3 is TGTGCCAGCAGCCCCAGCTCCGGCGGGAGGGGCGATACGCAGTATTTT.

The chain uses TRBV6-6 and TRBJ1-4, with D perhaps TRBD1 (6 bases). Germline CDR1 and CDR2: MNHNY and SVGAGI (reference sequence). The CDR3 loop spans 14 amino acids. The V and J ends lost 6 bases and 12 bases respectively, with 20 bases between them. The CDR3 is CASRPYREGEQLFF. The CDR3 nucleotides read TGTGCCAGCAGGCCTTACAGGGAGGGAGAACAACTGTTTTTT.

This chain links TRBV12-5 with TRBJ2-5, with D possibly being TRBD2 (5 bases). The CDR3 runs 13 residues. V lost 9 bases and J 1 base, leaving 12 bases between the germline ends. Per germline, CDR1 LGHNT and CDR2 FRNRAP. The CDR3 DNA is TGTGCTAGCTCCAACCGGGGCCAAGAGACCCAGTACTTC. Amino acids: CASSNRGQETQYF.